This is a list of T cell receptor beta chains from one sample in a study of T-cell memory formation after mild COVID-19. Each CDR3 protein gets one entry after TCRdb re-called the 5' RACE reads with MiXCR. The sample shows 300,000 to 400,000 distinct CDR3 sequences, about 13% of them seen only once. Sequencing was performed on PBMCs or a T cell subset sorted from them (not recorded which). The receptor source for this set is a man younger than 30 who had mild COVID-19 (a few samples of this study predate the infection). Cell type and time point are not known. The CDR3 runs from the conserved cysteine through the conserved F or W. A D gene is named only where the DNA matches it firmly. Some rows mark clone size as missing; the rest say once, few, many or name a class of expanded clone.

NA,TRBJ1-1,TRBV30,NA,CAWSTPNLEAFF,TGTGCCTGGAGTACCCCCAATTTGGAAGCTTTCTTT
few,TRBJ1-1,TRBV20-1,NA,CSARGGDTKKAFF,TGCAGTGCTAGAGGGGGGGACACAAAAAAAGCTTTCTTT
NA,TRBJ2-6,TRBV20-1,NA,CSARVPGSGANVLTF,TGCAGTGCTAGAGTCCCAGGGTCTGGGGCCAACGTCCTGACTTTC
NA,TRBJ2-3,TRBV18,TRBD1,CASSAGTGYTDTQYF,TGTGCCAGCTCAGCCGGGACAGGGTACACAGATACGCAGTATTTT
many,TRBJ2-5,TRBV11-2,TRBD2,CASSAMGLVGETQYF,TGTGCCAGCAGCGCAATGGGACTAGTCGGAGAGACCCAGTACTTC
many,TRBJ2-3,TRBV20-1,NA,CSAPGRDLGTDTQYF,TGCAGTGCGCCGGGCCGGGATCTGGGTACAGATACGCAGTATTTT
few,TRBJ1-1,TRBV5-1,TRBD1,CASSLRTGATRSTEAFF,TGCGCCAGCAGCTTGAGGACAGGCGCTACCAGGTCCACTGAAGCTTTCTTT
few,TRBJ1-1,TRBV19,NA,CASSIGNPNTEAFF,TGTGCCAGTAGTATAGGGAACCCCAACACTGAAGCTTTCTTT
NA,TRBJ2-5,TRBV4-1,TRBD2,CASGKLGLAGRETQYF,TGCGCCAGCGGAAAACTGGGACTAGCGGGGAGGGAGACCCAGTACTTC
NA,TRBJ1-2,TRBV28,NA,CASSFSGTESSYGYTF,TGTGCCAGCAGTTTTTCCGGGACGGAGTCGAGCTATGGCTACACCTTC
NA,TRBJ2-7,TRBV29-1,NA,CSVVENTYEQYF,TGCAGCGTTGTGGAGAATACCTACGAGCAGTACTTC
NA,TRBJ1-2,TRBV12-3/TRBV12-4,NA,CASSFGGVDGYTF,TGTGCCAGCAGTTTTGGGGGCGTGGATGGCTACACCTTC
NA,TRBJ2-3,TRBV7-2,NA,CASSLGPPAGTSTDTQYF,TGTGCCAGCAGCTTAGGCCCCCCGGCGGGGACTAGCACAGATACGCAGTATTTT
few,TRBJ2-3,TRBV28,NA,CASRTLIEPGRDTQYF,TGTGCCAGCAGGACCCTCATAGAGCCCGGTAGAGATACGCAGTATTTT
NA,TRBJ2-3,TRBV29-1,NA,CSGNRADTQYF,TGCAGCGGCAATAGAGCAGATACGCAGTATTTT